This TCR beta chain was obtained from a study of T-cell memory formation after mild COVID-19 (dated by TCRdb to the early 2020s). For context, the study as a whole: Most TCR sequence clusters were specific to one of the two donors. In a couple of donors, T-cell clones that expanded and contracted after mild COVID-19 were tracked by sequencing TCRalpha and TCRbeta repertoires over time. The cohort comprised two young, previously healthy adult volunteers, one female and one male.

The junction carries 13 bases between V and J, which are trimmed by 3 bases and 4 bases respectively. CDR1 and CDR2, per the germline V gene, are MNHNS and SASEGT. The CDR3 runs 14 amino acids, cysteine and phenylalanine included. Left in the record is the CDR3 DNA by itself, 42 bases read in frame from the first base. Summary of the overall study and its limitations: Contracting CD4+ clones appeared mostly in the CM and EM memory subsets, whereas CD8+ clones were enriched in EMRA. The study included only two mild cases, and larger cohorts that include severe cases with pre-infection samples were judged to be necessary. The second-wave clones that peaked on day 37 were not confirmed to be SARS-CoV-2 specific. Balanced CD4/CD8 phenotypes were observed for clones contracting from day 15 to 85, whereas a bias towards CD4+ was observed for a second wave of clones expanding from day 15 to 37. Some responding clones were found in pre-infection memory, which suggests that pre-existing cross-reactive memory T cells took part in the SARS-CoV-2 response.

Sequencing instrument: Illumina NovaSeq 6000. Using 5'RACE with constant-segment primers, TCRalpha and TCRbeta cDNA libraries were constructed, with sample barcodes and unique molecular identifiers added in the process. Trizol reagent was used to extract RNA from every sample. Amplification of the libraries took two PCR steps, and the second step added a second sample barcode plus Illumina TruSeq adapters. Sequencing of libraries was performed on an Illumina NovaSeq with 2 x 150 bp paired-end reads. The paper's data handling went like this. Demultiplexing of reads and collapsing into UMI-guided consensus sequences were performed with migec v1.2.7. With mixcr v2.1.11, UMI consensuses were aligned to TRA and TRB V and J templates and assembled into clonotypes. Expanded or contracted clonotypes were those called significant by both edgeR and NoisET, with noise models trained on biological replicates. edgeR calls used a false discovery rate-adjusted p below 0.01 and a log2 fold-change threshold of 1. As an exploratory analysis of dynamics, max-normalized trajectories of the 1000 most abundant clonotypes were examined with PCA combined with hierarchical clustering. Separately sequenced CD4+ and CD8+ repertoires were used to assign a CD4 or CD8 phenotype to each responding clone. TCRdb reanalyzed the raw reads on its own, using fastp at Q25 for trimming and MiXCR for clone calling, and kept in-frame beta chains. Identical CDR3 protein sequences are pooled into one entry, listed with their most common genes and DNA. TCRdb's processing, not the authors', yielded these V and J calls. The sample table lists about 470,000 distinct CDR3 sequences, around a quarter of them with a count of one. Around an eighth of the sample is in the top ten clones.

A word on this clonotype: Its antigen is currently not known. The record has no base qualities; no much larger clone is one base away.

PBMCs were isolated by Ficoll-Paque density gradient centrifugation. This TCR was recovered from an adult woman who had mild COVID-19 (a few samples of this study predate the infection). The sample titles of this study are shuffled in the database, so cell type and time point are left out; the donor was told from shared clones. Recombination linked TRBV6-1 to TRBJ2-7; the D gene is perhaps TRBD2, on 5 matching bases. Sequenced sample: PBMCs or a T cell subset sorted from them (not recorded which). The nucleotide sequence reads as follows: TGTGCCAGCAGTGATCCGGGAATCGGGTACGAGCAGTACTTC. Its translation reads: CASSDPGIGYEQYF.